This T cell receptor beta chain was profiled in a study of cytomegalovirus exposure and HLA in healthy donors (dated by TCRdb to about 2017). Some background on the complete study: In an earlier analysis of under 750 of the donors, approximately 300 Gb of sequence data and 90 million to 120 million unique TCR beta sequences from about 179 million T cells were reported. Roughly 300 gigabases of sequencing data and approximately 85 million unique TCR sequences were included in an early release covering 500 to 750 HLA-typed donors. The genetic ancestry cluster associated with self-reported Caucasian donors included about 84% of the roughly 390 genotyped donors. The study was designed to test whether signatures of past pathogen exposure could be identified by cataloging public T cell receptors. The T cell repertoires of under 750 subjects were profiled by immunosequencing and related to cytomegalovirus serostatus. Along with the roughly 670-subject first cohort, a separate validation cohort of over a hundred different subjects was used. The study combined high-throughput TCR immunosequencing, statistical association of individual TCRs with disease status, and machine learning to predict cytomegalovirus infection status. To study patterns of TCR occurrence, a later analysis re-analyzed previously published TCR beta repertoires from 666 donors and added high-resolution HLA genotyping. Rather than using new phenotypic data, the later analysis identified candidate immune exposures from TCR beta sequences and from how often those sequences occurred across donors. An earlier analysis of 500 to 650 of the donors applied high-throughput TCR beta sequencing to assess whether each TCR beta V gene segment acted as functional or pseudogenic. Alongside the repertoire data, information on donor age, sex, ethnicity and CMV serostatus was compiled. A later genetic analysis took genome-wide SNP genotypes for about three fifths of the roughly 700 donors and used that subset as a discovery cohort. Every discovery cohort repertoire had been produced on one sequencing platform. Class I and class II HLA loci were covered by the typing at four-digit resolution. The number of typed donors differed by locus: about 620-640 for A, B, C, DRB1 and DQB1; 500 to 550 for DQA1; 606 for DPA1; and 400 to 480 for DPB1. Five DR-DQ haplotypes were treated as single units for association and clustering because of strong linkage in the cohort. On average, roughly 240,000 unique TCR beta nucleotide sequences were sequenced per donor among a few hundred genotyped donors of the cohort, with roughly 18% of those sequences being non-productive.

Of note for this clone: Its antigen specificity is not known. No much larger clone exists at a distance of one base, and base qualities are not known.

In total, roughly 710 healthy bone marrow donors made up the cohort. All cohort members were sampled while nominally healthy, although unrecorded immune exposures were likely present. The donor was CMV seronegative and was included in the group of 352 seronegative cohort members. Each donor provided a peripheral blood sample, and peripheral blood mononuclear cells were used for TCR beta sequencing. Genomic DNA extraction from the blood cell samples was performed with the Qiagen DNeasy Blood Extraction Kit. V is cut by 0 bases and J by 11 bases, and the space between the germline ends is 16 bases. There are 15 amino acids in the CDR3, from cysteine to phenylalanine inclusive. The kept DNA is CDR3 alone, 45 bases in frame from the first base. CDR1 SGHAT and CDR2 FQNNGV are derived from the germline V gene. The full study reports these points: Presence/absence analyses assumed roughly uniform sequencing depth across donors, an assumption that may not hold. In a later genetic analysis, a missense DCLRE1C variant was associated with V-gene and J-gene trimming of TCR beta chains, and the association was replicated in an independent cohort. In the study, 164 TCR beta chains were listed as associated with cytomegalovirus. A further reported finding was that TCR beta sequences accurately predicted the HLA-A and HLA-B alleles for most subjects in the first cohort. Correlated functional status among segregating V segments might be attributable to linkage disequilibrium, but an unknown experimental factor could not be ruled out. Because HLA typing was missing for some donors at each locus, association tests included only the typed subset. In a later analysis, the rate of TCR association differed among HLA loci, with DRB1 alleles having the most associated TCRs and HLA-C alleles having the fewest. Immune exposure information for the cohort was limited to CMV serostatus. In a later analysis, 16,951 TCR beta sequences were associated with specific HLA alleles at a false discovery rate of 0.05. According to a later genetic analysis, donors in an Asian-associated ancestry cluster had fewer N-insertions in productive TCRs than the roughly 660-donor mean. Most TCR sequences were observed very rarely across donors, whereas some public TCRs were present in many individuals. When HLA alleles, especially DR and DQ, strongly co-occurred, attributing TCR associations to individual alleles was difficult. A later analysis found that HLA-associated TCR beta chains were more clonally expanded and had lower generation probabilities than equally common non-associated chains. Cytomegalovirus status was reported to be diagnosed by the classifier with high specificity and sensitivity in both the original and validation cohorts. The authors suggested that the approach could potentially be generalized to other disease states and immunological phenotypes. In this cohort, only TCR beta chains were sequenced, and detectable features were limited by the absence of alpha or paired-chain data. A few of the identified cytomegalovirus-associated TCR beta chains were confirmed in vitro to be specific for cytomegalovirus antigens. The earlier analysis of 587 of the donors excluded some 15 rarely observed V segments, including chromosome 9 orphons, because counts were too low. In a later analysis, several top co-occurrence clusters were reported to appear linked to parvovirus B19, influenza, CMV and Epstein-Barr virus. Some IMGT-functional V segments, including TRBV6-2 and TRBV6-3, could not be told apart with the 87-base-pair reads, so those segments were excluded. In an earlier analysis of some 540 of the donors, most TCR beta V segments appeared in productive rearrangements about 90% or about 30% of the time, broadly matching IMGT annotations. The sequencing pipeline was judged likely to have produced a cluster of highly shared sequence variants as a technical artifact. Most CMV-associated TCR beta chains appeared to be HLA-restricted in a later analysis, and the HLA associations seemed to be driven largely by CMV exposure.

Library method: the immunoSEQ multiplex PCR assay. For the multiplex PCR, a mixture combining 60 forward primers for TCR Vbeta segments and 13 reverse primers for TCR Jbeta segments was used. Amplification of the CDR3 region of rearranged TCR beta genes was performed with a multiplex PCR assay on genomic DNA. On the Illumina HiSeq System, the amplified TCR beta libraries were sequenced as 87-base-pair reads. As for the authors' bioinformatics: In a later analysis, about 80 million unique TCR beta chains were counted across the 500 to 850 repertoires, and roughly 10 million of these chains were shared by at least two donors. To remove PCR and sequencing errors, raw reads were error-corrected and collapsed into unique sequences using a nearest-neighbor algorithm that merged closely related sequences. V, D and J gene segments were assigned by aligning CDR3 sequences to IMGT reference sequences. For a sequence to be retained, a match of at least six nucleotides was required to both a V gene segment and a J gene segment. Rearrangements were called productive when the CDR3 lacked stop codons and stayed in frame with V and J; all others were non-productive. CDR3 was defined by IMGT convention, running from the second conserved V-encoded cysteine to the conserved J-encoded phenylalanine. The earlier analysis of 587 of the donors excluded sequences that lacked an unambiguous match to a single V gene segment. An earlier analysis of just under 600 of the donors called V segments functional above 56.7% productive rearrangements and segregating when the between-donor standard deviation exceeded 5%. To diagnose cytomegalovirus status from the catalog of TCR beta chain sequences, a statistical classification framework was built. In a later analysis, V and J genes were assigned by comparing TCR nucleotide sequences against IMGT/GENE-DB human TR gene sequences. In a later analysis, CDR3 sequences and most-parsimonious VDJ recombination scenarios were assigned using the TCRdist pipeline. In a later analysis, each TCR beta chain was defined by its CDR3 amino acid sequence together with its V-gene family, and reads lacking a unique V-gene family were excluded. A later analysis removed 592 highly shared, low-generation-probability nucleotide sequences to deal with suspected cross-contamination and a sequencing artifact. In a later analysis, a clonal expansion index was calculated for each public chain from normalized within-repertoire ranks of inferred template counts. In a later analysis, generation probabilities were computed with a VDJ recombination model fitted to out-of-frame rearrangements, and the resulting probabilities were checked against IGoR. In a later analysis, TCR-TCR, TCR-HLA and TCR-CMV co-occurrence was scored with hypergeometric tests, and a repertoire-size bias correction was applied to TCR pairs. A later analysis estimated false discovery rates by permuting HLA or CMV assignments 20 times. In a later analysis, co-occurring TCRs were grouped with DBSCAN, and TCRdist sequence similarity was added when clustering was performed within HLA-allele-positive subsets. Repertoires with fewer than 30,000 or more than 120,000 public chains, plus five repertoires with anomalous nucleotide sharing, were excluded from co-occurrence clustering. TCRdb re-hosts the immuneACCESS table, in-frame sequences only. Its copies lack some clones; in the studies checked, an unresolved V gene accounts for under half of them, and the cause for the rest is not known. That table supplies the V and J calls and clone size; D and trimming were determined from the DNA. The sample has roughly 80,000 clones on record, 81% of them singletons. 1.5% to 2% of the sample lies in the top ten.

Sequencing was carried out using PBMCs. This TCR came from a woman aged 25-40 years in good health and CMV-seronegative. The sequence is built from TRBV11-2 and TRBJ2-2, with TRBD2 tentatively as D gene (6 bases match). The DNA sequence is TGTGCCAGCAGCTTAGAGGGAGGCTTTGGAATAGAGCTGTTTTTT. This is translated as CASSLEGGFGIELFF.